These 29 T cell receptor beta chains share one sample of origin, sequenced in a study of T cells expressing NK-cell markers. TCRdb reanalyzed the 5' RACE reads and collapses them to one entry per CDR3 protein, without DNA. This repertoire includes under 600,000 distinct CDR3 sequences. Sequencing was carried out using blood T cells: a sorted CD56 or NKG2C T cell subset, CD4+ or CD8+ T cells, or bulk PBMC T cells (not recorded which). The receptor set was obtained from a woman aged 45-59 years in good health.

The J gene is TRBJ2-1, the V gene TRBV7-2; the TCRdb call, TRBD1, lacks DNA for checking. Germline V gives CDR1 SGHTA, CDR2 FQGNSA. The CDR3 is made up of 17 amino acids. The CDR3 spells CASSLVPGTISYNEQFF.

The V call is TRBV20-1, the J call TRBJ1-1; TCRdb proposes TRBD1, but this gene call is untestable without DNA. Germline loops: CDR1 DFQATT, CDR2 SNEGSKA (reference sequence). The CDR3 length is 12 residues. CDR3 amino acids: CSAGGVNTEAFF.

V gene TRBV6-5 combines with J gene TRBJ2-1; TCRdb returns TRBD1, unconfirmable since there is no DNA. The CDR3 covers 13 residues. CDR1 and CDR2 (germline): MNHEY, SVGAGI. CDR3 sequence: CASGDRGRDEQFF.

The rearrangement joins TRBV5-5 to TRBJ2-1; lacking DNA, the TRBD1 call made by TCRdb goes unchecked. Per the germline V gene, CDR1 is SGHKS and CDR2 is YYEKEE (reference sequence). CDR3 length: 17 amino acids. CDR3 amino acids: CASSPVGGRSSYNEQFF.

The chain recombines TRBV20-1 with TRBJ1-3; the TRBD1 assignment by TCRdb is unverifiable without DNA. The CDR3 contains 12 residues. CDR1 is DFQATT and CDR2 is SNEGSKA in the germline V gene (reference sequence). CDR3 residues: CSASGQGNTIYF.

The chain's CDR3 is CASSESRLGQPQHF. This chain connects TRBV10-1 to TRBJ1-5. There are 14 residues in the CDR3. CDR1 is WNHNN and CDR2 is SYGVQD in the germline V gene (reference sequence).

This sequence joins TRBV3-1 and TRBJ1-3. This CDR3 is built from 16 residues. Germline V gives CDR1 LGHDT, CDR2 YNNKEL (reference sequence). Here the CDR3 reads CASSQDFRLSGNTIYF.

The CDR3 is CASTERDTGELFF. The rearrangement links TRBV9 to TRBJ2-2. Germline V CDR1 and CDR2: SGDLS, YYNGEE. This CDR3 spans 13 amino acids. The full variable domain, rest sourced from reference TRBV9 and TRBJ2-2, is DSGVTQTPKHLITATGQRVTLRCSPRSGDLSVYWYQQSLDQGLQFLIQYYNGEERAKGNILERFSAQQFPDLHSELNLSSLELGDSALYFCASTERDTGELFFGEGSRLTVL.

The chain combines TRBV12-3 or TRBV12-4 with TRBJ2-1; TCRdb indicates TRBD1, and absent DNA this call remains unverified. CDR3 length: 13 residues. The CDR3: CASRTGVYNEQFF.

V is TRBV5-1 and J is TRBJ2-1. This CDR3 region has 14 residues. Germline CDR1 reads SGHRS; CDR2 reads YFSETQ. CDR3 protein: CASSSDQWSAEQFF.

The CDR3: CAWTVKRTTGELFF. V usage is TRBV30 and J usage is TRBJ2-2. Per germline, CDR1 GTSNPN and CDR2 SVGIG (reference sequence). The length of the CDR3 is 14 residues.

CDR3 amino acids: CSAREGLAQFF. The chain recombines TRBV20-1 with TRBJ2-1; the D call from TCRdb, TRBD2, cannot be confirmed without DNA. Germline V gene lookup returns CDR1 DFQATT and CDR2 SNEGSKA (reference sequence). This CDR3 has 11 amino acids.

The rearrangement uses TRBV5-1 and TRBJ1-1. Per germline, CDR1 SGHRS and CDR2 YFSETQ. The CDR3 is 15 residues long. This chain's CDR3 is CASSLGRVMGAEAFF. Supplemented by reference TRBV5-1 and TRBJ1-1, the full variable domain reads KAGVTQTPRYLIKTRGQQVTLSCSPISGHRSVSWYQQTPGQGLQFLFEYFSETQRNKGNFPGRFSGRQFSNSRSEMNVSTLELGDSALYLCASSLGRVMGAEAFFGQGTRLTVV.

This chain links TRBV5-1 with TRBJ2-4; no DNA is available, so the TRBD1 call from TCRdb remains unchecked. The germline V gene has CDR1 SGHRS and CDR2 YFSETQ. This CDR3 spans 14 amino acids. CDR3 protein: CASSSGTEGNIQYF.

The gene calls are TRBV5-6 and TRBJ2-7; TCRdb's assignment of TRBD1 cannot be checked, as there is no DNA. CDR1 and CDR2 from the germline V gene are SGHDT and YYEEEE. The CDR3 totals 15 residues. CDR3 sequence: CASSSLGTGRYEQYF.

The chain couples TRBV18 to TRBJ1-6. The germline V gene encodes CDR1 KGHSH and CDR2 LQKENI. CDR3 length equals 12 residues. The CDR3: CASSPDDSPLHF.

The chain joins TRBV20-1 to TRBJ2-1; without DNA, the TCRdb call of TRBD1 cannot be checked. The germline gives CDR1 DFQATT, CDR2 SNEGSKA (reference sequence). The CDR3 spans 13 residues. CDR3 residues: CSAGPGGWDEQFF.

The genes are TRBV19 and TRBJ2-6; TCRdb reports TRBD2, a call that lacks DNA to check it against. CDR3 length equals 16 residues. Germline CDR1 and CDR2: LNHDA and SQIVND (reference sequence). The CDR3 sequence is CASTLPLPTGANVLTF.

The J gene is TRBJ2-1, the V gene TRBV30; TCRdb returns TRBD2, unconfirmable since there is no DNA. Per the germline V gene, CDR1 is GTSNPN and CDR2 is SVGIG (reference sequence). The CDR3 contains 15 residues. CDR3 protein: CAWSARGRDYNEQFF. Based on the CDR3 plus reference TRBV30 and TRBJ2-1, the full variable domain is SQTIHQWPATLVQPVGSPLSLECTVEGTSNPNLYWYRQAAGRGLQLLFYSVGIGQISSEVPQNLSASRPQDRQFILSSKKLLLSDSGFYLCAWSARGRDYNEQFFGPGTRLTVL.

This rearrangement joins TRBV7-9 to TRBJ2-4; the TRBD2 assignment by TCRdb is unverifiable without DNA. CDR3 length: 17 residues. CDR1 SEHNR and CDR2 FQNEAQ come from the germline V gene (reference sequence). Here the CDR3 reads CASNMGWNPPRKNIQYF.

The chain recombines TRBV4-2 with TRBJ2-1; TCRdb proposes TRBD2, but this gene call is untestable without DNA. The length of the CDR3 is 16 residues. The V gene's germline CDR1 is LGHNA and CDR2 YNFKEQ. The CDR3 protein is CASSQRLAGGYNEQFF.

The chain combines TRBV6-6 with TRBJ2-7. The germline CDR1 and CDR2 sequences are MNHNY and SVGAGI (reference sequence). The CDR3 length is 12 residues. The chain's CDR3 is CASSYVSYEQYF.

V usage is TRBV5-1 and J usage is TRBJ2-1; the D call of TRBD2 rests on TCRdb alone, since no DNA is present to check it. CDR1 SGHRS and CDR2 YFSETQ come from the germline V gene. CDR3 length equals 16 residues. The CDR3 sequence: CASRINSGRSYNEQFF.

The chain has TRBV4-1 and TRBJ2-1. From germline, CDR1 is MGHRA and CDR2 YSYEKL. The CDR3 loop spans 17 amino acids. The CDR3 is CASSQDVGIAGYNEQFF.

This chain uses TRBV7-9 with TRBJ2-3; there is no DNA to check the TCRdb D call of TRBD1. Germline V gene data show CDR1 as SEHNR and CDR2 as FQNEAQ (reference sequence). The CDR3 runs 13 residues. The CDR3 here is CASSSGIVDTQYF.

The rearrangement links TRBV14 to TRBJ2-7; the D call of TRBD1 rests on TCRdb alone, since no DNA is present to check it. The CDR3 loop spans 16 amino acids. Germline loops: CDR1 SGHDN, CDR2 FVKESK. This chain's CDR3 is CASSQVGQGTSYEQYF.

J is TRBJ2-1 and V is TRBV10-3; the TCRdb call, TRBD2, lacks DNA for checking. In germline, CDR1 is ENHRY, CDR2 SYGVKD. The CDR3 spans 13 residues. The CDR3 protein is CAISRTQNHEQFF.

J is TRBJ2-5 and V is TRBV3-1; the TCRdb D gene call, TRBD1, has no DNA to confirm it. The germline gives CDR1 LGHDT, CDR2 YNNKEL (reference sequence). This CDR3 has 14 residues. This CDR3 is CASSHRSGGETQYF.

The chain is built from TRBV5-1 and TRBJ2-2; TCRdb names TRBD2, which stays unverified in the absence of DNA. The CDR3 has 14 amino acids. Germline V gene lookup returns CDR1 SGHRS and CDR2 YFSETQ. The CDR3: CASSLGLAGGELFF.